These T cell receptor beta chains were read from a single sample in a study of T cells in Graves' hyperthyroidism and ophthalmopathy. One entry per CDR3 protein results from TCRdb running MiXCR on the multiplex PCR reads. This sample yields around 500,000 distinct CDR3 sequences, of which 11% to 15% are seen a single time; about 14% belongs to the top ten. What was sequenced was blood. Receptors were obtained from a woman in her thirties or forties with Graves' hyperthyroidism. Each CDR3 is given with its conserved first and last residue.

V gene	CDR3 protein
TRBV29-1	CSVYGGSGIYTDTQYF
TRBV29-1	CSPDGGLRGEKLFF
TRBV18	CASSQLGTGGVSYGYTF
TRBV18	CASSHGTTLVGNEQFF
TRBV5-6	CASSLKVPNFGTQYF
TRBV28	CASVRGQGAGTEAFF
TRBV28	CASSDPRLNQPQHF
TRBV27	CASSLSPGFNQQYF
TRBV5-6	CASSTTSGPQETQFF
TRBV12-3/TRBV12-4	CASSTGTGPTRPEAFF
TRBV6-6	CASSYGVSNTGELFF
TRBV7-2	CASSPRGTDYGYTF
TRBV6-1	CASSEWDYGYTF
TRBV3-1	CASSPDQGPYGYTF
TRBV14	CASSQGASGRSEQFF
TRBV29-1	CSVEGSGRSAEQFF
TRBV5-6	CASSFPTPLLYGYTF
TRBV4-1	CASSNGLAGGNTGELFF
TRBV11-2	CASATGLWDTEAFF
TRBV27	CASSPTGQAGDTGELFF
TRBV12-3/TRBV12-4	CASSLEAAYYNEQFF
TRBV24-1	CATSDSSGLNQPQHF
TRBV2	CASSEGYEKLFF
TRBV6-9	CASSPLVQETQYF
TRBV7-8	CASRLAGGPVSDEQFF
TRBV7-3	CASSAASGSAGELFF
TRBV5-1	CASSWAKNTEAFF
TRBV6-1	CASSDPPTGINQPQHF
TRBV7-9	CASSLAKAGGIYEQYF